Reported below is one T cell receptor beta chain. Antigen unknown. The PCR was carried out with 60 Vbeta primers and 13 Jbeta primers. Profiling relied on immunoSEQ multiplex PCR, and the TCRdb table lists in-frame clones only, not all of them. The sample consists of about 120,000 clones, 79% of them appearing once. These data are taken from a study of cytomegalovirus exposure and HLA in healthy donors. Study as a whole: Across almost 400 genotyped donors, over 70% landed in the Caucasian-associated ancestry cluster.

Regarding the study as a whole: A later analysis reportedly identified an Asian-associated ancestry cluster as carrying fewer N-insertions than the roughly 720-donor mean.

Germline loops: CDR1 SGHTA, CDR2 FQGTGA. This CDR3 comprises 16 residues. The sample comprised PBMCs. This TCR came from a man between 18 and 29 years old in good health and CMV-seronegative. The chain uses TRBV7-3 and TRBJ2-5; 9 nucleotides line up with TRBD2. The J call may be in error: the DNA end matches TRBJ2-7 better. The DNA for the CDR3 is TGTGCCAGCAGCTTAGGGCTAGCGGGACTTGGGTACGAGCAGTACTTC. Protein product: CASSLGLAGLGYEQYF.